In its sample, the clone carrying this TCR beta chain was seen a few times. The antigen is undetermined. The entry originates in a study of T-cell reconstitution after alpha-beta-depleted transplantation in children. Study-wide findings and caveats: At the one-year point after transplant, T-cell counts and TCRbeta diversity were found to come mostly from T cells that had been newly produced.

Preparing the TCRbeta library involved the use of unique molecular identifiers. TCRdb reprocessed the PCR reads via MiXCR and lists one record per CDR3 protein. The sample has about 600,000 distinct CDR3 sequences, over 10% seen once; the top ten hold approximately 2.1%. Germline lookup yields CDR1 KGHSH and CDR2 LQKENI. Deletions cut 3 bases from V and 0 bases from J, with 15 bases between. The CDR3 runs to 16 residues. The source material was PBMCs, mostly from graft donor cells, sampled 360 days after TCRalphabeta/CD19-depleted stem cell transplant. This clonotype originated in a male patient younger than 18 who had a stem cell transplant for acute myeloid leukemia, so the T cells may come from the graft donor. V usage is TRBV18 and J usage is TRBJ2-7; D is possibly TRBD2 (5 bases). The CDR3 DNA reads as TGTGCCAGCTCACCTCAAGATGCGGGTGGCTCCTACGAGCAGTACTTC. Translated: CASSPQDAGGSYEQYF.